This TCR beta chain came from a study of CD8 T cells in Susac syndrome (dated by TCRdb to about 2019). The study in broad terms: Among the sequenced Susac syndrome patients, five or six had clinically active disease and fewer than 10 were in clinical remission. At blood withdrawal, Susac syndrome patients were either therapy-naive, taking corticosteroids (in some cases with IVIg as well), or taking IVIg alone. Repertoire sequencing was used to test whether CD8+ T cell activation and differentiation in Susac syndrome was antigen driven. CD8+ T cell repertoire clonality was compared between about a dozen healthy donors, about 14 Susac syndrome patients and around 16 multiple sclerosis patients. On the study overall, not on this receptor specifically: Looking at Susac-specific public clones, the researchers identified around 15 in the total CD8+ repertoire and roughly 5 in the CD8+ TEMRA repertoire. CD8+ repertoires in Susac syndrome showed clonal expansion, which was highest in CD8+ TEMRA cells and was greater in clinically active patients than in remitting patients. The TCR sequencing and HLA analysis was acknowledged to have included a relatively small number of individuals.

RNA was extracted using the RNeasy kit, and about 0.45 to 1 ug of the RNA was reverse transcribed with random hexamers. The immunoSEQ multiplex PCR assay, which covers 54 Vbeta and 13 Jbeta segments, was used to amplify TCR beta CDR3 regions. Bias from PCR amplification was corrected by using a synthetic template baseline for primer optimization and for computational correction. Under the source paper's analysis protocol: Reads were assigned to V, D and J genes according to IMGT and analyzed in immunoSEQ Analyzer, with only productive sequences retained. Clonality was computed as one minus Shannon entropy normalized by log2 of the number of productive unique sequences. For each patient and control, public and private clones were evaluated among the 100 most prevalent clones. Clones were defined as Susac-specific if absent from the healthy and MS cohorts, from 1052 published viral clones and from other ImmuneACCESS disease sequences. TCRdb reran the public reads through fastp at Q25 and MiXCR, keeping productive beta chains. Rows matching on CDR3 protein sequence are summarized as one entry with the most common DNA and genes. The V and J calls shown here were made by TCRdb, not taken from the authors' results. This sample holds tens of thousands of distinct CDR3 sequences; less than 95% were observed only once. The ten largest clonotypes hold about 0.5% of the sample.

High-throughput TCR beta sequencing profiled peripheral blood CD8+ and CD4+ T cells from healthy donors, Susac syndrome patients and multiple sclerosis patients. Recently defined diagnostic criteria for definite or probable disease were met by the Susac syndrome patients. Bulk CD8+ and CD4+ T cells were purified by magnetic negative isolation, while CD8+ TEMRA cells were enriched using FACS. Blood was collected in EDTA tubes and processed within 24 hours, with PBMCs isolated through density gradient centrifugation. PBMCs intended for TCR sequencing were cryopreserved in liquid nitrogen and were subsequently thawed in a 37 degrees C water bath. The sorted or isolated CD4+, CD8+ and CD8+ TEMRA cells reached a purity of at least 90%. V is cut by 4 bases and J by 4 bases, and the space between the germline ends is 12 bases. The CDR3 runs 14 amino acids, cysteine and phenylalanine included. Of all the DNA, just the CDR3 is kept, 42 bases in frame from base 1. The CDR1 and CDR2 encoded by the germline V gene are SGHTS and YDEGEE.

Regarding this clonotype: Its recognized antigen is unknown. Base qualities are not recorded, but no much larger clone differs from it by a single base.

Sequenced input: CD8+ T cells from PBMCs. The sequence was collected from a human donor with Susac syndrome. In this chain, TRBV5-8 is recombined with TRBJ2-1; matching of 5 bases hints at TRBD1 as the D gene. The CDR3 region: CASSLQGVYNEQFF. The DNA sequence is TGTGCCAGCAGCCTTCAAGGGGTATACAATGAGCAGTTCTTC.